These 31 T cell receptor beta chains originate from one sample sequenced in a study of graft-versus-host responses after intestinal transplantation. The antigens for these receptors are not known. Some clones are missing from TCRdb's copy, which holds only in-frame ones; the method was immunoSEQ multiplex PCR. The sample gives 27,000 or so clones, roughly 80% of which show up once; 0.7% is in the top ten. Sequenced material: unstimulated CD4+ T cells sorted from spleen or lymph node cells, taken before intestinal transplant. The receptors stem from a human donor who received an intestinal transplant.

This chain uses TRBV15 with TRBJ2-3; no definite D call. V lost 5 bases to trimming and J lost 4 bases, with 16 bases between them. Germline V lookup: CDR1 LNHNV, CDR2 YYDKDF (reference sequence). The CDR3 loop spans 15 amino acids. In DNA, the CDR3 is TGTGCCACCAGCTCCAGAAGGAACGACGCAGATACGCAGTATTTT. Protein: CATSSRRNDADTQYF.

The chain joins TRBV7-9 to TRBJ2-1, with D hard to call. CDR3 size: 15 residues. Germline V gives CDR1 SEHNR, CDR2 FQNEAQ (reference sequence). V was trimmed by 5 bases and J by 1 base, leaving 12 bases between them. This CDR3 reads CASSPVKGSYNEQFF. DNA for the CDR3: TGTGCCAGCAGCCCCGTGAAGGGATCCTACAATGAGCAGTTCTTC.

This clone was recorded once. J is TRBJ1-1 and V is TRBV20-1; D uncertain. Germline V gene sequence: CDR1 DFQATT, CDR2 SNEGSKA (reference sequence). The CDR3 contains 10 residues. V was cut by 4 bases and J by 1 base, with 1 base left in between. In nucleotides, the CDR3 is TGCAGTGCTACGAACACTGAAGCTTTCTTT. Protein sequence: CSATNTEAFF.

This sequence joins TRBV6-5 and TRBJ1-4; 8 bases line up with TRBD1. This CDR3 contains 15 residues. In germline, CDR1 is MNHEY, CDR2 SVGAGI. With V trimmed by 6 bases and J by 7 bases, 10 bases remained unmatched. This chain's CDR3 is CASRPSGGRGEKLFF. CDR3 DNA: TGTGCCAGCAGGCCCTCAGGGGGCCGGGGTGAAAAACTGTTTTTT.

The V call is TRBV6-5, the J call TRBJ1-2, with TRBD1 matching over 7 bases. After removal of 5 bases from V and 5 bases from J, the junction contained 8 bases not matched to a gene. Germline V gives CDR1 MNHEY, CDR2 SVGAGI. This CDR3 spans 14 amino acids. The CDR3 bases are TGTGCCAGCAGTCCAGGGGGAATGGAATATGGCTACACCTTC. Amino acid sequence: CASSPGGMEYGYTF.

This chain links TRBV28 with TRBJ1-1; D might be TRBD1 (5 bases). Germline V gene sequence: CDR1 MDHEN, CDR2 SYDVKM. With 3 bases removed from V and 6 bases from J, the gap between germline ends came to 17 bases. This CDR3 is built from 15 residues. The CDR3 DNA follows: TGTGCCAGCAGTTTTACGGGGTATGGAGGGGCTGAAGCTTTCTTT. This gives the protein CASSFTGYGGAEAFF.

This CDR3 reads CAISESGAGYEKLFF. In nucleotides, the CDR3 is TGTGCCATCAGTGAGTCAGGGGCAGGGTATGAAAAACTGTTTTTT. This rearrangement joins TRBV10-3 to TRBJ1-4; D possibly corresponds to TRBD1 (5 bases). The length of the CDR3 is 15 residues. Germline V gives CDR1 ENHRY, CDR2 SYGVKD. V shed 0 bases and J shed 6 bases, with 11 bases lying between them.

CDR3 protein: CASSATGGGTQYF. In DNA, the CDR3 is TGTGCCAGCAGCGCGACAGGGGGAGGGACGCAGTATTTT. The gene calls are TRBV5-6 and TRBJ2-3; 9 bases match TRBD1. The CDR3 contains 13 residues. In germline, CDR1 is SGHDT, CDR2 YYEEEE. The J segment lost 9 bases and the V segment lost 4 bases, leaving 6 bases of the junction unmatched.

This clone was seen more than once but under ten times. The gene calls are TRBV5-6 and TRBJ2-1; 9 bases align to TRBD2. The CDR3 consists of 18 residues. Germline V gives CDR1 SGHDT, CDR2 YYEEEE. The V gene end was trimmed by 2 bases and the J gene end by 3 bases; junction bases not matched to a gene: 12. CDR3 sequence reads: CASSLPHSWTSVYNEQFF. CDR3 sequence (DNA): TGTGCCAGCAGCTTACCCCATTCGTGGACTAGCGTCTACAATGAGCAGTTCTTC. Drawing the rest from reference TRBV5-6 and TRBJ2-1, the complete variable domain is DAGVTQSPTHLIKTRGQQVTLRCSPKSGHDTVSWYQQALGQGPQFIFQYYEEEERQRGNFPDRFSGHQFPNYSSELNVNALLLGDSALYLCASSLPHSWTSVYNEQFFGPGTRLTVL.

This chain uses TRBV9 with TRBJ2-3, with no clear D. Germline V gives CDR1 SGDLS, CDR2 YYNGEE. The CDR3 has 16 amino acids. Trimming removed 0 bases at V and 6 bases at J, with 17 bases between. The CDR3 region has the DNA TGTGCCAGCAGCGTAGGAGGACCCTACGTGGGGGATACGCAGTATTTT. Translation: CASSVGGPYVGDTQYF.

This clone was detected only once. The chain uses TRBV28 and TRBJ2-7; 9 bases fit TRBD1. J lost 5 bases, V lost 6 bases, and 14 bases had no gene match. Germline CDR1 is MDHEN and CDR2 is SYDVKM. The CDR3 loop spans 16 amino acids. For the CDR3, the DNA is TGTGCCAGCAGCCTACTCCCGGGACAGGGAGGAGACGAGCAGTACTTC. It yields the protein CASSLLPGQGGDEQYF.

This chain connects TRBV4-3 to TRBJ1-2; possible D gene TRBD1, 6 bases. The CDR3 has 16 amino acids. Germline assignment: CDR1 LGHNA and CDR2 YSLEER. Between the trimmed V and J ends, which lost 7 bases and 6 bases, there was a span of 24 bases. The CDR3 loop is CASNQAGGRGADGYTF. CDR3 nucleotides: TGCGCCAGCAACCAGGCTGGGGGCAGGGGAGCTGATGGCTACACCTTC.

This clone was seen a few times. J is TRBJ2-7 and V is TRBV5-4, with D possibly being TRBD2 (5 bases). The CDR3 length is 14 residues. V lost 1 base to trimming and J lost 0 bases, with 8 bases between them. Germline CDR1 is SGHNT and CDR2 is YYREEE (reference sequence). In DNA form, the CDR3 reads TGTGCCAGCAGCTTGAGCGGTTACTCCTACGAGCAGTACTTC. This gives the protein CASSLSGYSYEQYF.

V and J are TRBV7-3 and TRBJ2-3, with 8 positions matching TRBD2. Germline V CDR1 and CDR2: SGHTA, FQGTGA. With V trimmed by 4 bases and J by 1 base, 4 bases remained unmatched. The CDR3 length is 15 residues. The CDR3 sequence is CASSYGLAGTDTQYF. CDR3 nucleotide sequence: TGTGCCAGCAGCTACGGACTAGCCGGCACAGATACGCAGTATTTT.

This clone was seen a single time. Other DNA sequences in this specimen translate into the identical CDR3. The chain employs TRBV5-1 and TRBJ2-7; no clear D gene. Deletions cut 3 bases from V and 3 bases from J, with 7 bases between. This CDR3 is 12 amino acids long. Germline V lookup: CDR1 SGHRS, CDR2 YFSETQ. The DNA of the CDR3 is TGCGCCAGCAGCTCGGGTGGCTACGAGCAGTACTTC. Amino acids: CASSSGGYEQYF. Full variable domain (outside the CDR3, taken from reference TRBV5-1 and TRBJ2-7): KAGVTQTPRYLIKTRGQQVTLSCSPISGHRSVSWYQQTPGQGLQFLFEYFSETQRNKGNFPGRFSGRQFSNSRSEMNVSTLELGDSALYLCASSSGGYEQYFGPGTRLTVT.

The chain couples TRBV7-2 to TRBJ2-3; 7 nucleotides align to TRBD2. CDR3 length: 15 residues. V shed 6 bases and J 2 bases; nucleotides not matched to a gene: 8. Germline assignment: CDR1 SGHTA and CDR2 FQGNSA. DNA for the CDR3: TGTGCCAGCAGGACCGGGACTACCACCACAGATACGCAGTATTTT. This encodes CASRTGTTTTDTQYF.

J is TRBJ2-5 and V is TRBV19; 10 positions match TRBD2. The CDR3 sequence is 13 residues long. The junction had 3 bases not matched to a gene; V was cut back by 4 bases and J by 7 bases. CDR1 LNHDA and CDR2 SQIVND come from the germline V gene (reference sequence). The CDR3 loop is CASSKRLAGTQYF. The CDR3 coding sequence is TGTGCCAGTAGTAAAAGACTAGCGGGGACCCAGTACTTC.

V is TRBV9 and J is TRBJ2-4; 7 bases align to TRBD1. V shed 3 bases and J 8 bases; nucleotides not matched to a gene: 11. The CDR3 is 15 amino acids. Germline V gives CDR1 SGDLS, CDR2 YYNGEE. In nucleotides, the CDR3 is TGTGCCAGCAGCGGTGGCCTAGACAGGGTGGACATTCAGTACTTC. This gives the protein CASSGGLDRVDIQYF.

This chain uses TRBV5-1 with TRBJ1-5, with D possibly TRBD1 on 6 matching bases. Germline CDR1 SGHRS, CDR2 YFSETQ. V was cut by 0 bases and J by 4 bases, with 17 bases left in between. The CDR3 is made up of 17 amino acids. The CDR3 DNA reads TGCGCCAGCAGCTTGGGAACACCGGACAGTTATAATCAGCCCCAGCATTTT. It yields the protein CASSLGTPDSYNQPQHF.

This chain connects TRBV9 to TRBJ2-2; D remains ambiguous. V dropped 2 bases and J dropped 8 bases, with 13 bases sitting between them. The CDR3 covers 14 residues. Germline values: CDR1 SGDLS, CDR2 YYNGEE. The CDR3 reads CASSVSTSGGELFF. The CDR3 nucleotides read TGTGCCAGCAGCGTGTCAACCTCCGGGGGGGAGCTGTTTTTT.

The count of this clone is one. The CDR3 DNA is TGCGCCAGCAGCTTGTGGGTTACTCAGCTTAACACTGAAGCTTTCTTT. It encodes CASSLWVTQLNTEAFF. V usage is TRBV5-1 and J usage is TRBJ1-1; D is uncertain. This CDR3 is built from 16 residues. The V end was cut by 1 base, the J end by 2 bases, with 15 bases between. The V gene's germline CDR1 is SGHRS and CDR2 YFSETQ.

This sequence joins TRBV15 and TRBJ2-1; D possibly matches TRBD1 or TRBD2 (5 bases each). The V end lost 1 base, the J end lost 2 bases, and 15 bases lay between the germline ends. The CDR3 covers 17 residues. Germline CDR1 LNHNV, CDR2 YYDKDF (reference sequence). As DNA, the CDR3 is TGTGCCACCAGCAGAGCCGGGGCTCGCGGCCCCTACAATGAGCAGTTCTTC. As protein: CATSRAGARGPYNEQFF.

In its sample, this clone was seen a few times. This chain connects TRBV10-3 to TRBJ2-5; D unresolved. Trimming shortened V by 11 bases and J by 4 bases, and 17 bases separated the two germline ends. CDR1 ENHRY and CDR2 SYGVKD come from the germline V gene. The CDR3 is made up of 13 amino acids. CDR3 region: CAARESPLETQYF. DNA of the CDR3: TGTGCCGCCCGCGAGTCGCCTCTAGAGACCCAGTACTTC.

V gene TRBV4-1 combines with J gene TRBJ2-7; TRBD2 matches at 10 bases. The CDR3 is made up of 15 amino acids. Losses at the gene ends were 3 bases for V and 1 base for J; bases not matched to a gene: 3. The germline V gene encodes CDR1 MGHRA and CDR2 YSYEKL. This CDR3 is CASSQGLAMSYEQYF. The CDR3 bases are TGCGCCAGCAGCCAGGGACTAGCGATGTCCTACGAGCAGTACTTC.

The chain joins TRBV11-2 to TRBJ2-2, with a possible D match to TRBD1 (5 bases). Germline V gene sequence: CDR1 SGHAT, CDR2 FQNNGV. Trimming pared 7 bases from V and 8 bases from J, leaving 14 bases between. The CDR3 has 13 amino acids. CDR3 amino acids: CASILMQGGELFF. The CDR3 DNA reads TGTGCCAGCATCTTGATGCAGGGAGGGGAGCTGTTTTTT.

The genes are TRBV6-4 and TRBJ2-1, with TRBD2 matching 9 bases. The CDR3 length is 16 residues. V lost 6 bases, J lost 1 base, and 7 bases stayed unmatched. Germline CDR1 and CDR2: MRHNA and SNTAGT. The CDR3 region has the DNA TGTGCCAGCAGAGATTTAGCGGGAGATTCCTACAATGAGCAGTTCTTC. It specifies CASRDLAGDSYNEQFF.

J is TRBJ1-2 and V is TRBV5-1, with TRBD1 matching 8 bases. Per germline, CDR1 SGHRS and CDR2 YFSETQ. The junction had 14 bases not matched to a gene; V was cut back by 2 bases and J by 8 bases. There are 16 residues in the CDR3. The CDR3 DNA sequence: TGCGCCAGCAGCTTCGGAGACAGGGGCCTTGGAGAGGGCTACACCTTC. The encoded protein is CASSFGDRGLGEGYTF.

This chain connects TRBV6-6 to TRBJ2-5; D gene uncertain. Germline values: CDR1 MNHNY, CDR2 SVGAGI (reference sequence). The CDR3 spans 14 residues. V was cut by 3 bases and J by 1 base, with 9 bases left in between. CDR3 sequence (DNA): TGTGCCAGCAGTTATGGAGTCGTCCAAGAGACCCAGTACTTC. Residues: CASSYGVVQETQYF.

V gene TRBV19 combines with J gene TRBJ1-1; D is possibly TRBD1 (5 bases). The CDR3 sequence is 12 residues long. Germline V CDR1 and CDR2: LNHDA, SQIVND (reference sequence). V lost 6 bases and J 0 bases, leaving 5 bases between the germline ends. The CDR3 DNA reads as TGTGCCAGTAGGGGGCTGAACACTGAAGCTTTCTTT. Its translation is CASRGLNTEAFF.

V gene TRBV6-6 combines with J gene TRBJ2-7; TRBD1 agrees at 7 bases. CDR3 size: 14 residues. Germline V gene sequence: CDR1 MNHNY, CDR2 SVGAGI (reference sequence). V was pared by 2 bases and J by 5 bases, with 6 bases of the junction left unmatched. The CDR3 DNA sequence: TGTGCCAGCAGTTACGGGGACAGTCCGAACGAGCAGTACTTC. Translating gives CASSYGDSPNEQYF.

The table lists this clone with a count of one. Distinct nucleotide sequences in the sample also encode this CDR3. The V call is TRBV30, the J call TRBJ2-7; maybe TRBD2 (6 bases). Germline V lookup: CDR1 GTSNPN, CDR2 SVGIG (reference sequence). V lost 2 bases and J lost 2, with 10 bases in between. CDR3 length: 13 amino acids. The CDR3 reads CAWSQGLTYEQYF. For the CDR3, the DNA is TGTGCCTGGAGTCAGGGACTCACCTACGAGCAGTACTTC.